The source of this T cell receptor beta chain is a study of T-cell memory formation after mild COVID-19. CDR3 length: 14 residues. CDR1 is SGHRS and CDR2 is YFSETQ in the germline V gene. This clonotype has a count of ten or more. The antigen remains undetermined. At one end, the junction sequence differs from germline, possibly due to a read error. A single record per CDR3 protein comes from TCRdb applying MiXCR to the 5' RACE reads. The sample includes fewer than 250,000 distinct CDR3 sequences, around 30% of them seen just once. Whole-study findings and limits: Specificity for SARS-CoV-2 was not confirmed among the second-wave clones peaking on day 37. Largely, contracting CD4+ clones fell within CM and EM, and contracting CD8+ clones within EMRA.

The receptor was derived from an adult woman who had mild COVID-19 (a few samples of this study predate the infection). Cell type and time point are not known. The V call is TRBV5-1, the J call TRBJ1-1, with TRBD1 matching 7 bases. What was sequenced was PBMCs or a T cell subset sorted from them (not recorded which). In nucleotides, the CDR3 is TGTGCCAGCAGCTTGGCAGGGGGAGGCACTGAAGCTTTCTTT. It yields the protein CASSLAGGGTEAFF.